This TCR beta chain was found in a study of control samples from healthy donors and cancer patients. This clone was counted only a few times. Assay: immunoSEQ multiplex PCR; the TCRdb copy retains only in-frame clones and omits some. Of fewer than 200,000 clones listed, 90% were seen once; the top ten hold approximately 1.5%. CDR3 length: 17 residues. The junction had 10 bases not matched to a gene; V was cut back by 0 bases and J by 4 bases. Germline V CDR1 and CDR2: KGHSH, LQKENI. The source of this sequence is a woman aged 45-65 years in good health. This chain links TRBV18 with TRBJ2-3; TRBD1 matches at 7 bases. Sequenced material: blood. CDR3 sequence reads: CASSPPRGTAASDTQYF. In nucleotides, the CDR3 is TGTGCCAGCTCACCACCCCGTGGGACAGCCGCGTCAGATACGCAGTATTTT.